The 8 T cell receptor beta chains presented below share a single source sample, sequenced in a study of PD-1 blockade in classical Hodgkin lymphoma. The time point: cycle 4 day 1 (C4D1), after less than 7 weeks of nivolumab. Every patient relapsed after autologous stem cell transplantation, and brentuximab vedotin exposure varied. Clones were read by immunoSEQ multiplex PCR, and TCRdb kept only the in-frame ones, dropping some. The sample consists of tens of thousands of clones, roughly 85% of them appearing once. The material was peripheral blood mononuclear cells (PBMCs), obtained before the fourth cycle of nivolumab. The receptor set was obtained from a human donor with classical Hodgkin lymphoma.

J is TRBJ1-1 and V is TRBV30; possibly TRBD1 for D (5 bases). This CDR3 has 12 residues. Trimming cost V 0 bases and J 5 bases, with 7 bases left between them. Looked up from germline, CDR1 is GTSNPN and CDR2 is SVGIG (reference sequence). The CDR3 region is CAWSVGGTEAFF. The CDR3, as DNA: TGTGCCTGGAGTGTGGGGGGAACTGAAGCTTTCTTT.

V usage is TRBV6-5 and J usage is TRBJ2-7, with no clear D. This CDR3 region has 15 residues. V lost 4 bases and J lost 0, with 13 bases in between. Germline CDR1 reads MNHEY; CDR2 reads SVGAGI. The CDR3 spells CASSSTPVGSYEQYF. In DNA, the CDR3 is TGTGCCAGCAGTTCCACTCCGGTAGGCTCCTACGAGCAGTACTTC.

Here the CDR3 DNA reads TGTGCCAGCAGCTTATCCTCGGTGGAGCAGTACTTC. It translates to CASSLSSVEQYF. The chain combines TRBV7-8 with TRBJ2-7; D is ambiguous. V lost 2 bases and J lost 7, with 9 bases in between. The CDR3 spans 12 residues. Looked up from germline, CDR1 is SGHVS and CDR2 is FQNEAQ.

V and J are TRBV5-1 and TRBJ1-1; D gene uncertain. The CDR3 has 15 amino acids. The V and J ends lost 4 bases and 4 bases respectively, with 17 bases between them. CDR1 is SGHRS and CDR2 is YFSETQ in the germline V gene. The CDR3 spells CASSPVGTVGTEAFF. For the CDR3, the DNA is TGCGCCAGCAGCCCAGTGGGCACCGTGGGCACTGAAGCTTTCTTT.

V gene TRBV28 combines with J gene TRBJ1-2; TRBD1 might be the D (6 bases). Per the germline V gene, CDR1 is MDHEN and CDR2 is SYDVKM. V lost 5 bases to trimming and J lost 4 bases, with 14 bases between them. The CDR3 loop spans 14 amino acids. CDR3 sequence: CASSPSGGAYGYTF. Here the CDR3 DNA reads TGTGCCAGCAGTCCCTCTGGGGGGGCCTATGGCTACACCTTC.

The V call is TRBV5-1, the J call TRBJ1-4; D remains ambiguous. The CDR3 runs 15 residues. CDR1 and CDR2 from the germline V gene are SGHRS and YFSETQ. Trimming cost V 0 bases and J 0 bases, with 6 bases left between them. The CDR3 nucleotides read TGCGCCAGCAGCTTGGCGTCCGCAACTAATGAAAAACTGTTTTTT. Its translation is CASSLASATNEKLFF.

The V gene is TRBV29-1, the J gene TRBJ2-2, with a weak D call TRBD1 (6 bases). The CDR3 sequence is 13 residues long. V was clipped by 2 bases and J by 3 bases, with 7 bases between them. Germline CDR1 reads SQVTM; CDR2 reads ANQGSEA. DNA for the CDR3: TGCAGCGTTGAACAGGGGTACACCGGGGAGCTGTTTTTT. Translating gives CSVEQGYTGELFF.

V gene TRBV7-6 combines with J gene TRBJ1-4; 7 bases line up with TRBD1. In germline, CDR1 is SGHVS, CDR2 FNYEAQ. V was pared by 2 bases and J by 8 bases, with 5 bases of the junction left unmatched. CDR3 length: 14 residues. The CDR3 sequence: CASSLNRGGEKLFF. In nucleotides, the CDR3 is TGTGCCAGCAGCTTAAACAGGGGTGGCGAAAAACTGTTTTTT.